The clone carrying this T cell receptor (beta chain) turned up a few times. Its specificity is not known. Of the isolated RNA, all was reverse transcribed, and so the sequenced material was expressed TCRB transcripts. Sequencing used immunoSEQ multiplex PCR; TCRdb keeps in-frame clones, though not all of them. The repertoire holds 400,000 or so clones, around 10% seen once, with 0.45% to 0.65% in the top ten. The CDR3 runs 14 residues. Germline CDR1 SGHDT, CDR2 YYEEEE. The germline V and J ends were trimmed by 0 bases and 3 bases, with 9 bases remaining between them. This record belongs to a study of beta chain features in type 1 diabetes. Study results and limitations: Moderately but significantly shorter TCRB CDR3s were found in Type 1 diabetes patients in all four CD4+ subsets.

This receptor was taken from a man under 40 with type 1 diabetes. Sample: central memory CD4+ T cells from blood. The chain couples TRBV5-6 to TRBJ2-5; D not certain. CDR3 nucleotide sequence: TGTGCCAGCAGCTTGGGACTGAAGGAAGAGACCCAGTACTTC. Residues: CASSLGLKEETQYF.